This TCR beta chain was sequenced for a study of blood T cell repertoires in COVID-19. Here immunoSEQ multiplex PCR was the method, and the copy in TCRdb shows in-frame clones only, minus some. The sample has over 150,000 clones; more than 85% are singletons. This CDR3 contains 12 residues. The V end was cut by 1 base, the J end by 8 bases, with 8 bases between. Germline V CDR1 and CDR2: MDHEN, SYDVKM. The V and J genes are TRBV28 and TRBJ1-1; D remains ambiguous. The sequencing input was peripheral blood. The source is a man aged 55 to 70 with COVID-19, enrolled during active disease. CDR3 sequence: CASSLLGREAFF. In nucleotides, the CDR3 is TGTGCCAGCAGTTTATTGGGCAGGGAAGCTTTCTTT.